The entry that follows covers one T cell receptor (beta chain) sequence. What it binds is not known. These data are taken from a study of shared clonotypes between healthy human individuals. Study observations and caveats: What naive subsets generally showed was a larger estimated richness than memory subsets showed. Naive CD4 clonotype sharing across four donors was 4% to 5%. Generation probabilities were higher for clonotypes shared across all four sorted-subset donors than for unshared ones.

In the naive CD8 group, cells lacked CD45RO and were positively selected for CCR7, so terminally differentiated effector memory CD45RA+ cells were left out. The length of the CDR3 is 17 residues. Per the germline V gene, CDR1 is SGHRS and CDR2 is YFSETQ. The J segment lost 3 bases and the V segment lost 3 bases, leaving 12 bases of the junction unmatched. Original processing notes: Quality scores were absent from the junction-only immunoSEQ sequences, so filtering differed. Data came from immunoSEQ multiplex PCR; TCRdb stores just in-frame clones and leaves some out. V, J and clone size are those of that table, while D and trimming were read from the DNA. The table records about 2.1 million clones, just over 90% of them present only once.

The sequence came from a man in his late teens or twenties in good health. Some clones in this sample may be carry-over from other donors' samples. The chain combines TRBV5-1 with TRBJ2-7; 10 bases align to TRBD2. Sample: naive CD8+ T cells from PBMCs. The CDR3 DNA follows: TGCGCCAGCAGCTCCGACCCGGGACTAGCGTTTCACTACGAGCAGTACTTC. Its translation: CASSSDPGLAFHYEQYF.